The entry that follows covers one T cell receptor (beta chain) sequence. The antigen is unknown. Sequencing used immunoSEQ multiplex PCR; TCRdb keeps in-frame clones, though not all of them. The sample consists of over 250,000 clones, approximately 79% of them appearing once. The germline V gene encodes CDR1 MNHEY and CDR2 SMNVEV (reference sequence). The CDR3 extends over 14 amino acids. Unmatched junction bases numbered 5, after V lost 3 bases and J lost 6 bases. This sample is drawn from a study of cytotoxic CD8 clonotypes in ibrutinib-treated CLL. Broader study findings: Collection times varied between progressing and sustained-remission patients. At the start, clonality exceeded age-matched healthy donors and followed circulating CD8+ T-cell counts.

The TCR was taken from a human donor with chronic lymphocytic leukemia. The rearrangement links TRBV27 to TRBJ1-5; 7 bases align to TRBD1. The sample here was PBMCs, taken at disease progression, from a patient treated with ibrutinib. CDR3 DNA: TGTGCCAGCAGTTTGGGCAGGGGGTTTCAGCCCCAGCATTTT. It codes for CASSLGRGFQPQHF.